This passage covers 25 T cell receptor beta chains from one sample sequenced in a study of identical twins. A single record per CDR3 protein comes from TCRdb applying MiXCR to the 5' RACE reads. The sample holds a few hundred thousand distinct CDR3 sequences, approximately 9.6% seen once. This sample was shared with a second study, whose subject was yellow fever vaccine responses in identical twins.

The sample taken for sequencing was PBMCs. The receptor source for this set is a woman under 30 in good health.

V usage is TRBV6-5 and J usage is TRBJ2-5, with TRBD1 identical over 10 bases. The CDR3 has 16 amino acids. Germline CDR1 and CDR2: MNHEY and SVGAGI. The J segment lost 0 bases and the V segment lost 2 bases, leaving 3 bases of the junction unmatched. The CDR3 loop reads CASSYGQGGNQETQYF. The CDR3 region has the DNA TGTGCCAGCAGTTACGGACAGGGGGGCAACCAAGAGACCCAGTACTTC.

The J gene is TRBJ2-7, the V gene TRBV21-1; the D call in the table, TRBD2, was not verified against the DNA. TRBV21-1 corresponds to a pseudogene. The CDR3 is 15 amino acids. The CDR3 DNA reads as TGTGCCAGCAGCCGTCCCGGGACTGTATCCTACGAGCAGTACTTC. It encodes CASSRPGTVSYEQYF.

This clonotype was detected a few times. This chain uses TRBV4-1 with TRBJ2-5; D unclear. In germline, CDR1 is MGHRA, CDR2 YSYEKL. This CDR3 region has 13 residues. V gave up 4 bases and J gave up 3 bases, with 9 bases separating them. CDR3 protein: CASSRPTEETQYF. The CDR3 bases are TGCGCCAGCAGCCGGCCCACCGAAGAGACCCAGTACTTC.

The CDR3 sequence is CASSLVQTLNEQFF. The CDR3 DNA reads TGTGCCAGCAGCTTAGTTCAAACCCTCAATGAGCAGTTCTTC. The chain recombines TRBV7-2 with TRBJ2-1, with D unresolved. The CDR3 runs to 14 residues. Germline CDR1 is SGHTA and CDR2 is FQGNSA. With 1 base removed from V and 6 bases from J, the gap between germline ends came to 10 bases.

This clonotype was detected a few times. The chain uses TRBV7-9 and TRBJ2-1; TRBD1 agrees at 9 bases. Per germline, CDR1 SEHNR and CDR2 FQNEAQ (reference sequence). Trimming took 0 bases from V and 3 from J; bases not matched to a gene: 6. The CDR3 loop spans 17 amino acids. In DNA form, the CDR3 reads TGTGCCAGCAGCTTAGCACTGGGACAGGGTATCTACAATGAGCAGTTCTTC. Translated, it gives CASSLALGQGIYNEQFF.

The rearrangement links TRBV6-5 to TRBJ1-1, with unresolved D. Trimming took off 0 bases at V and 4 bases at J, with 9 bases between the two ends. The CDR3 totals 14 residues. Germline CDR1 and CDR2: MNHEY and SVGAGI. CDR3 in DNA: TGTGCCAGCAGTTACTCACGGGGAAGCACTGAAGCTTTCTTT. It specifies CASSYSRGSTEAFF.

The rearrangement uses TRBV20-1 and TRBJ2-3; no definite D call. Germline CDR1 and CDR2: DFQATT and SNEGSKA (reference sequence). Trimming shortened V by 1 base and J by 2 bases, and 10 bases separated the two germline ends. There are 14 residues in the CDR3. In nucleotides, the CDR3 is TGCAGTGCTAGAGGAGTAGCTTACACAGATACGCAGTATTTT. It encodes CSARGVAYTDTQYF.

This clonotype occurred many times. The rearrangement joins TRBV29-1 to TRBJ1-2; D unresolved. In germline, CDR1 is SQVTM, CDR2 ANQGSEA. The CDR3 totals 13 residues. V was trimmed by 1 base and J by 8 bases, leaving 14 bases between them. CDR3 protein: CSVEGQYMGGYTF. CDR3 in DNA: TGCAGCGTTGAAGGACAATATATGGGGGGCTACACCTTC. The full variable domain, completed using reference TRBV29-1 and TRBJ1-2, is SAVISQKPSRDICQRGTSLTIQCQVDSQVTMMFWYRQQPGQSLTLIATANQGSEATYESGFVIDKFPISRPNLTFSTLTVSNMSPEDSSIYLCSVEGQYMGGYTFGSGTRLTVV.

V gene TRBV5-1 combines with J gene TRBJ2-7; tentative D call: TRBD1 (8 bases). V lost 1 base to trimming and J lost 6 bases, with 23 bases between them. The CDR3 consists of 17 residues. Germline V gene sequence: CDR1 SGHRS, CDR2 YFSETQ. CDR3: CASSLWGGTGGRSEQYF. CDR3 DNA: TGCGCCAGCAGCTTGTGGGGAGGGACAGGCGGGCGTTCCGAGCAGTACTTC. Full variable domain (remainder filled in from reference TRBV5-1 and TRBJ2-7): KAGVTQTPRYLIKTRGQQVTLSCSPISGHRSVSWYQQTPGQGLQFLFEYFSETQRNKGNFPGRFSGRQFSNSRSEMNVSTLELGDSALYLCASSLWGGTGGRSEQYFGPGTRLTVT.

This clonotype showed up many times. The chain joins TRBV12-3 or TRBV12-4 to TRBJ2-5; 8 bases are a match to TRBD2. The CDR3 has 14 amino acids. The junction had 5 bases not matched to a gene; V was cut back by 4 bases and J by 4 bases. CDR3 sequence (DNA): TGTGCCAGCAGTTACTCTAGCGGGCGAGAGACCCAGTACTTC. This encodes CASSYSSGRETQYF.

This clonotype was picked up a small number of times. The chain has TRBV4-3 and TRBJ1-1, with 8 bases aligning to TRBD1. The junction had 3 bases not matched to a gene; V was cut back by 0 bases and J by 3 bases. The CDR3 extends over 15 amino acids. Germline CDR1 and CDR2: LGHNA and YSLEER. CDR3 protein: CASSQEGQAHTEAFF. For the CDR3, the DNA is TGCGCCAGCAGCCAAGAGGGACAGGCCCACACTGAAGCTTTCTTT.

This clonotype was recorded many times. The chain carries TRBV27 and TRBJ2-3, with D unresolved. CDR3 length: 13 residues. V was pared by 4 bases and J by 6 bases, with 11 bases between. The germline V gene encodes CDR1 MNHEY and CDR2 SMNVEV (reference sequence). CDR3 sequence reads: CASSSLVRDTQYF. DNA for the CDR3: TGTGCCAGCAGTTCCCTCGTTCGGGATACGCAGTATTTT.

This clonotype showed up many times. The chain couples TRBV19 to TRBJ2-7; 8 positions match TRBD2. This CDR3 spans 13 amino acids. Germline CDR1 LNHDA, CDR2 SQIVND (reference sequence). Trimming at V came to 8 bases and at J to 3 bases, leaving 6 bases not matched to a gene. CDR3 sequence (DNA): TGTGCCAGTGGACCTGGGACTAGCTACGAGCAGTACTTC. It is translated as CASGPGTSYEQYF.

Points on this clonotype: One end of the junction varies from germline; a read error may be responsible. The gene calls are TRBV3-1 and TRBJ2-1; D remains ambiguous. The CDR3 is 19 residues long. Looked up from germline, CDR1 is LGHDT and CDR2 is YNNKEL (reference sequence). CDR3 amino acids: CATSKVVTGVLGIIGEQFF. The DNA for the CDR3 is TGTGCCACCAGCAAGGTCGTCACTGGGGTTTTAGGGATAATTGGTGAGCAGTTCTTC.

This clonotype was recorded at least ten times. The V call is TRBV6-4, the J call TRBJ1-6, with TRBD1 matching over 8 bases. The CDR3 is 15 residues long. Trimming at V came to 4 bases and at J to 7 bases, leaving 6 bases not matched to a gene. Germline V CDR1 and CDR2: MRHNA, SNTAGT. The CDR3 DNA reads TGTGCCAGCAGTGCCACAGGGGGAAAAAATTCACCCCTCCACTTT. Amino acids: CASSATGGKNSPLHF.

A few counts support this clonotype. The chain's CDR3 is CAIGQTVVNEKLFF. CDR3 nucleotides: TGTGCCATAGGACAGACGGTCGTTAATGAAAAACTGTTTTTT. The chain links TRBV2 to TRBJ1-4, with D possibly TRBD1 on 6 matching bases. Germline lookup yields CDR1 SNHLY and CDR2 FYNNEI. Trimming removed 10 bases from V and 4 bases from J, with 16 bases in between. The CDR3 has 14 amino acids.

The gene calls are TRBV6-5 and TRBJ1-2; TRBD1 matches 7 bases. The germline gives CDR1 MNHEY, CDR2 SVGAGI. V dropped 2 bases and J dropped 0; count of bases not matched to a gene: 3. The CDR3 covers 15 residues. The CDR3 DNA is TGTGCCAGCAGTTACACTACAGGGGCTAACTATGGCTACACCTTC. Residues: CASSYTTGANYGYTF.

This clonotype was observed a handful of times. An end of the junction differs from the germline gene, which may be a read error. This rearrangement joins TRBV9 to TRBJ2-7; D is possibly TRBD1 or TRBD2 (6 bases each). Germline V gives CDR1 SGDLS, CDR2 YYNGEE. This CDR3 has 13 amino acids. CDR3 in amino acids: CASSVFQSTGAGF. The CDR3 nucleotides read TGTGCCAGCAGCGTCTTTCAATCGACAGGAGCGGGCTTC.

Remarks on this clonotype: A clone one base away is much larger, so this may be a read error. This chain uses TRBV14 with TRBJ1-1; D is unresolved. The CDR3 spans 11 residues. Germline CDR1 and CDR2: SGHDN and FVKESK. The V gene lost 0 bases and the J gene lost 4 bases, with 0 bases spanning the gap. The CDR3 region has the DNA TGTGCCAGCAGCCAAGACACTGAAGCTTTCTTT. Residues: CASSQDTEAFF.

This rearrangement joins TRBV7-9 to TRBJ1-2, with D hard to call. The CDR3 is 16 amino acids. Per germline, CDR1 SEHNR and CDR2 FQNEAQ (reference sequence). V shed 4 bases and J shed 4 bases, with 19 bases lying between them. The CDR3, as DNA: TGTGCCAGCAGCTCTGCGGCGATCCCGGCGGGCTATGGCTACACCTTC. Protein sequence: CASSSAAIPAGYGYTF.

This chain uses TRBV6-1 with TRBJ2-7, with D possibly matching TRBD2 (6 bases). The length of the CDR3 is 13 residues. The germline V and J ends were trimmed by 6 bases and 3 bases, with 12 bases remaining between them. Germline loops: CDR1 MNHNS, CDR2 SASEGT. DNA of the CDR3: TGTGCCAGCAGCATTCCTAGCGACTACGAGCAGTACTTC. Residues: CASSIPSDYEQYF.

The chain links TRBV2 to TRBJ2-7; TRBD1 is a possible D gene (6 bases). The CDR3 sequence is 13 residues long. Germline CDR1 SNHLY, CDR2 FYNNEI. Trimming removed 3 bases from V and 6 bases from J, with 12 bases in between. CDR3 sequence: CASSDDRPLEQYF. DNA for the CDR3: TGTGCCAGCAGTGACGACAGGCCCCTCGAGCAGTACTTC.

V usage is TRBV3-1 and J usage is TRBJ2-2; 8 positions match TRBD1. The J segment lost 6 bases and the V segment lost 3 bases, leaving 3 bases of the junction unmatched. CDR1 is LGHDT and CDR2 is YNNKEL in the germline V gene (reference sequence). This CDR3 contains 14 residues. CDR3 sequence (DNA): TGTGCCAGCAGCCACTCGGACAGGGCCGGGGAGCTGTTTTTT. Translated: CASSHSDRAGELFF.

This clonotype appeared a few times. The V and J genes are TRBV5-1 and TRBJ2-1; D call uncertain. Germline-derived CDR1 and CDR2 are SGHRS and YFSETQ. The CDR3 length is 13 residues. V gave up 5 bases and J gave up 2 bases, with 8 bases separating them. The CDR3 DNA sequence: TGCGCCAGCAGGACTGTAGCCTACAATGAGCAGTTCTTC. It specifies CASRTVAYNEQFF. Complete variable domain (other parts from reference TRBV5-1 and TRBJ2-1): KAGVTQTPRYLIKTRGQQVTLSCSPISGHRSVSWYQQTPGQGLQFLFEYFSETQRNKGNFPGRFSGRQFSNSRSEMNVSTLELGDSALYLCASRTVAYNEQFFGPGTRLTVL.

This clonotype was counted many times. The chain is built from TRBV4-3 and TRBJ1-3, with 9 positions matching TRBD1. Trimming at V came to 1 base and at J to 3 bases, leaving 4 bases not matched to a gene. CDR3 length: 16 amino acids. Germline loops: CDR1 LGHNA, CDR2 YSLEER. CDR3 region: CASSQVETGGGNTIYF. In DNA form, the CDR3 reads TGCGCCAGCAGCCAAGTGGAGACAGGGGGTGGAAACACCATATATTTT.